What follows are 3 T cell receptor beta chains derived from one specimen sequenced in a study of blood T cell repertoires in COVID-19 (dated by TCRdb to the early 2020s). Library preparation employed the immunoSEQ multiplex PCR assay. In its TCRdb copy, this immuneACCESS table keeps in-frame sequences only and misses some clones. Where compared with another copy, unresolved V genes explain less than half of these, and the others have no known cause. A total of some 240,000 clones appear in this sample, about 91% of them only once. The top ten hold 3.5% to 5.5% of the sample. The source material was peripheral blood. The receptors were sampled from a woman aged 40 to 50 who had recovered from COVID-19.

The CDR3 here is CASSLGLAEPPDTQYF. DNA of the CDR3: TGCGCCAGCAGCTTGGGACTAGCGGAGCCCCCAGATACGCAGTATTTT. The rearrangement joins TRBV5-1 to TRBJ2-3; 9 bases agree with TRBD2. CDR1 is SGHRS, CDR2 YFSETQ, per germline. The CDR3 loop spans 16 amino acids. V was pared by 0 bases and J by 4 bases, with 6 bases of the junction left unmatched.

The rearrangement joins TRBV7-2 to TRBJ1-4; 7 positions agree with TRBD1. Germline CDR1 SGHTA, CDR2 FQGNSA. The CDR3 is 15 amino acids. The V gene end was trimmed by 5 bases and the J gene end by 8 bases; junction bases not matched to a gene: 11. The CDR3 region is CASSRLQGMGEKLFF. As DNA, the CDR3 is TGTGCCAGCAGCAGACTACAGGGGATGGGGGAAAAACTGTTTTTT.

V is TRBV4-3 and J is TRBJ2-1, with a possible D match to TRBD2 (5 bases). Germline loops: CDR1 LGHNA, CDR2 YSLEER. The CDR3 loop spans 15 amino acids. The germline V and J ends were trimmed by 0 bases and 7 bases, with 13 bases remaining between them. The CDR3 reads CASSQDLSGWNEQFF. CDR3 sequence (DNA): TGCGCCAGCAGCCAAGATTTGAGCGGTTGGAATGAGCAGTTCTTC.